The 5 T cell receptor beta chains reported below all come from one sample, sequenced in a study of metastatic and nonmetastatic thyroid tumors. Treatment of any kind had been given to no patient before thyroid surgery. TCRdb reprocessed the PCR reads using MiXCR. The sample consists of around 23,000 clones, approximately 28% of them appearing once. Sequenced material: tumor tissue. The source of these receptors is a male donor with papillary thyroid cancer or a benign thyroid nodule (not recorded which). Some clones in this sample may be carry-over from other donors' samples.

The chain links TRBV9 to TRBJ2-3; D possibly corresponds to TRBD2 (6 bases). V lost 6 bases and J 3 bases, leaving 14 bases between the germline ends. The CDR3 totals 14 residues. CDR1 SGDLS and CDR2 YYNGEE come from the germline V gene. The CDR3: CASNPGDLTDTQYF. CDR3 in DNA: TGTGCCAGCAACCCCGGGGACTTAACAGATACGCAGTATTTT.

By share, this clone counts as medium-sized. The chain carries TRBV20-1 and TRBJ1-2, with D unresolved. V was pared by 6 bases and J by 9 bases, with 14 bases between. Germline CDR1 is DFQATT and CDR2 is SNEGSKA (reference sequence). The CDR3 has 11 residues. The chain's CDR3 is CSARWGRRYTF. The CDR3 region has the DNA TGCAGTGCCAGGTGGGGAAGACGCTACACCTTC.

By share, this clone ranks as medium-sized. The chain is built from TRBV20-1 and TRBJ2-7; 8 bases align to TRBD2. This CDR3 comprises 14 residues. J lost 3 bases, V lost 3 bases, and 7 bases had no gene match. Germline CDR1 is DFQATT and CDR2 is SNEGSKA (reference sequence). In DNA form, the CDR3 reads TGCAGTGCTAGCCGGGAGGGGACGGGCTACGAGCAGTACTTC. Residues: CSASREGTGYEQYF.

Concerning this clone itself: A read error is possible here, since a much larger clone lies one base away. The chain couples TRBV27 to TRBJ2-2; D possibly corresponds to TRBD1 (5 bases). The CDR3 spans 14 residues. From germline, CDR1 is MNHEY and CDR2 SMNVEV (reference sequence). Here the CDR3 reads CASGLQVGTGELFF. In DNA form, the CDR3 reads TGTGCCAGCGGTTTACAGGTCGGCACCGGGGAGCTGTTTTTT.

The chain uses TRBV28 and TRBJ2-2, with D maybe TRBD2 (5 bases). CDR1 and CDR2 from the germline V gene are MDHEN and SYDVKM. The V gene lost 1 base and the J gene lost 6 bases, with 12 bases spanning the gap. CDR3 length: 15 amino acids. The CDR3 region is CASSLLAGMAGELFF. In DNA form, the CDR3 reads TGTGCCAGCAGTTTATTGGCCGGGATGGCCGGGGAGCTGTTTTTT.